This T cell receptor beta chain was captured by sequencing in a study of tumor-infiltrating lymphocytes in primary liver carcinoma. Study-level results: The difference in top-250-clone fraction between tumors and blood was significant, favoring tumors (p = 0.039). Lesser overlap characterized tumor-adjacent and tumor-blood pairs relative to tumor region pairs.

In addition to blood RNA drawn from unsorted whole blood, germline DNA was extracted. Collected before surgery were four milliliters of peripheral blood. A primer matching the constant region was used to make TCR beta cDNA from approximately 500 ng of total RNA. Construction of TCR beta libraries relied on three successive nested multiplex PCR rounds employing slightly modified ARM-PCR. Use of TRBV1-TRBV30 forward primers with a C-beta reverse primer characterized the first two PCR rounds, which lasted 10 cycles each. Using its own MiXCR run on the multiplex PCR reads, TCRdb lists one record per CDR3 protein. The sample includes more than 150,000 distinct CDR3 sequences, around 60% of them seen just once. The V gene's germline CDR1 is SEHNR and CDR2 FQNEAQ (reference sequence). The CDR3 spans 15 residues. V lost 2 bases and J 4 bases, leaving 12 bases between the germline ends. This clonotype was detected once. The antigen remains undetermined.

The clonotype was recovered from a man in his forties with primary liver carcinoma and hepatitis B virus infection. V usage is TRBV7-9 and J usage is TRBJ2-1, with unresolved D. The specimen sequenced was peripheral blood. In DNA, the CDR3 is TGTGCCAGCAGCTTATTAAACGCGGTTTACAATGAGCAGTTCTTC. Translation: CASSLLNAVYNEQFF.